The 18 T cell receptor beta chains below come from one sample, sequenced in a study of T cell changes during pregnancy in multiple sclerosis. The protocol was immunoSEQ multiplex PCR, while the TCRdb copy is restricted to in-frame clones and leaves out a portion. The sample yields about 94,000 clones, approximately 94% seen once. The specimen was peripheral blood, collected after pregnancy. Every receptor here comes from a female donor with multiple sclerosis, enrolled in a pregnancy study.

This chain connects TRBV19 to TRBJ1-2; no clear D. The CDR3 covers 13 residues. Germline V lookup: CDR1 LNHDA, CDR2 SQIVND (reference sequence). Trimming stripped 2 bases from V and 5 bases from J, with 9 bases between. DNA for the CDR3: TGTGCCAGTAGTATACGGTACGCATATGGCTACACCTTC. It is translated as CASSIRYAYGYTF. The full variable domain, rest sourced from reference TRBV19 and TRBJ1-2, is DGGITQSPKYLFRKEGQNVTLSCEQNLNHDAMYWYRQDPGQGLRLIYYSQIVNDFQKGDIAEGYSVSREKKESFPLTVTSAQKNPTAFYLCASSIRYAYGYTFGSGTRLTVV.

The chain couples TRBV5-1 to TRBJ2-5; 8 bases are shared with TRBD1. This CDR3 spans 17 amino acids. Germline CDR1 is SGHRS and CDR2 is YFSETQ. Losses at the gene ends were 4 bases for V and 2 bases for J; bases not matched to a gene: 13. The CDR3 nucleotides are TGCGCCAGCAGCCAGCCGCCAGGGGGCTTCTTTCAAGAGACCCAGTACTTC. Translating gives CASSQPPGGFFQETQYF. Together with reference TRBV5-1 and TRBJ2-5, the CDR3 gives the full variable domain: KAGVTQTPRYLIKTRGQQVTLSCSPISGHRSVSWYQQTPGQGLQFLFEYFSETQRNKGNFPGRFSGRQFSNSRSEMNVSTLELGDSALYLCASSQPPGGFFQETQYFGPGTRLLVL.

This clone came up once. The chain links TRBV7-2 to TRBJ2-7, with a possible D match to TRBD2 (5 bases). This CDR3 has 13 amino acids. Trimming stripped 5 bases from V and 0 bases from J, with 8 bases between. Looked up from germline, CDR1 is SGHTA and CDR2 is FQGNSA. The CDR3 nucleotides read TGTGCCAGCAGCACGGGGAGCTCCTACGAGCAGTACTTC. Its protein product is CASSTGSSYEQYF. The full variable domain, in which reference TRBV7-2 and TRBJ2-7 provide the parts outside the CDR3, is GAGVSQSPSNKVTEKGKDVELRCDPISGHTALYWYRQSLGQGLEFLIYFQGNSAPDKSGLPSDRFSAERTGGSVSTLTIQRTQQEDSAVYLCASSTGSSYEQYFGPGTRLTVT.

V usage is TRBV4-3 and J usage is TRBJ2-5; D is possibly TRBD2 (7 bases). V was shortened by 0 bases and J by 5 bases, with 13 bases between the two germline ends. This CDR3 spans 15 amino acids. Germline V gene lookup returns CDR1 LGHNA and CDR2 YSLEER. CDR3 DNA sequence: TGCGCCAGCAGCCAAGAAGTGAGGGGGGGCGAGACCCAGTACTTC. It yields the protein CASSQEVRGGETQYF.

This chain links TRBV11-2 with TRBJ1-1; D remains ambiguous. This CDR3 contains 13 residues. The germline V and J ends were trimmed by 1 base and 4 bases, with 7 bases remaining between them. Per the germline V gene, CDR1 is SGHAT and CDR2 is FQNNGV. The CDR3 loop is CASSLGRSTEAFF. Here the CDR3 DNA reads TGTGCCAGCAGCTTAGGTAGGAGCACTGAAGCTTTCTTT. Using reference TRBV11-2 and TRBJ1-1 for the parts outside the CDR3, the full variable domain is EAGVAQSPRYKIIEKRQSVAFWCNPISGHATLYWYQQILGQGPKLLIQFQNNGVVDDSQLPKDRFSAERLKGVDSTLKIQPAKLEDSAVYLCASSLGRSTEAFFGQGTRLTVV.

The chain couples TRBV5-8 to TRBJ2-6; D uncertain. The V gene lost 6 bases and the J gene lost 0 bases, with 10 bases spanning the gap. The germline gives CDR1 SGHTS, CDR2 YDEGEE. This CDR3 contains 15 residues. The CDR3 DNA sequence: TGTGCCAGCACCAAAGCTCGCTCTGGGGCCAACGTCCTGACTTTC. Translation gives CASTKARSGANVLTF. Using reference TRBV5-8 and TRBJ2-6 for the parts outside the CDR3, the full variable domain is EAGVTQSPTHLIKTRGQQATLRCSPISGHTSVYWYQQALGLGLQFLLWYDEGEERNRGNFPPRFSGRQFPNYSSELNVNALELEDSALYLCASTKARSGANVLTFGAGSRLTVL.

The chain has TRBV19 and TRBJ2-1; TRBD2 matches 9 bases. CDR1 and CDR2 from the germline V gene are LNHDA and SQIVND (reference sequence). This CDR3 contains 18 residues. V lost 3 bases, J lost 1 base, and 10 bases stayed unmatched. The chain's CDR3 is CASSIISGLAVSYNEQFF. In DNA, the CDR3 is TGTGCCAGTAGTATTATCTCGGGACTAGCAGTTTCCTACAATGAGCAGTTCTTC.

This chain links TRBV7-8 with TRBJ1-2; tentative D call: TRBD1 (5 bases). The germline gives CDR1 SGHVS, CDR2 FQNEAQ. The V and J ends lost 4 bases and 3 bases respectively, with 15 bases between them. The CDR3 has 15 residues. CDR3 amino acids: CASSSGGGTHYGYTF. The CDR3 bases are TGTGCCAGCAGCTCGGGGGGAGGGACCCACTATGGCTACACCTTC.

In its sample, this clone was seen once. V and J are TRBV30 and TRBJ1-2; the D gene is possibly TRBD1 (5 bases). From germline, CDR1 is GTSNPN and CDR2 SVGIG (reference sequence). The CDR3 has 15 residues. Trimming stripped 0 bases from V and 4 bases from J, with 15 bases between. In nucleotides, the CDR3 is TGTGCCTGGAGTGTAGCGGGGCGCAAAATCTATGGCTACACCTTC. It translates to CAWSVAGRKIYGYTF.

The V gene is TRBV6-1, the J gene TRBJ1-2; 9 nucleotides agree with TRBD1. The germline V gene has CDR1 MNHNS and CDR2 SASEGT. The CDR3 loop spans 14 amino acids. Unmatched junction bases numbered 10, after V lost 10 bases and J lost 4 bases. In DNA form, the CDR3 reads TGTGCCATCGAGGAGGGACAGGGATCCTATGGCTACACCTTC. Translation gives CAIEEGQGSYGYTF.

The V and J genes are TRBV27 and TRBJ2-1; 11 bases are a match to TRBD2. The CDR3 loop spans 18 amino acids. Germline assignment: CDR1 MNHEY and CDR2 SMNVEV (reference sequence). The trim removed 4 bases at V and 8 bases at J, leaving 16 bases unmatched. Written as DNA, the CDR3 is TGTGCCAGCAGTTCCCTAACTAGCGGGAGACCTCTGTTTCATGAGCAGTTCTTC. Amino acids: CASSSLTSGRPLFHEQFF.

The chain carries TRBV27 and TRBJ2-1; D is ambiguous. The V end lost 8 bases, the J end lost 7 bases, and 15 bases lay between the germline ends. CDR1 and CDR2 from the germline V gene are MNHEY and SMNVEV (reference sequence). The CDR3 contains 13 residues. CDR3 protein: CASYLPVSNEQFF. CDR3 DNA sequence: TGTGCCAGCTACCTGCCGGTCTCGAATGAGCAGTTCTTC.

In this sample, this clone turned up a few times. The CDR3 protein is CASRTRGSNQPQHF. The CDR3 nucleotides read TGTGCCAGTAGGACCAGGGGTAGCAATCAGCCCCAGCATTTT. This sequence joins TRBV19 and TRBJ1-5; D is possibly TRBD1 (6 bases). The germline gives CDR1 LNHDA, CDR2 SQIVND (reference sequence). The ends were cut back, 6 bases at V and 0 bases at J, with 9 bases in the middle. This CDR3 is 14 amino acids long.

V gene TRBV7-9 combines with J gene TRBJ2-3, with D unclear. The CDR3 is 13 amino acids. V was clipped by 5 bases and J by 0 bases, with 6 bases between them. Germline loops: CDR1 SEHNR, CDR2 FQNEAQ (reference sequence). The CDR3: CASSLLSTDTQYF. The CDR3 bases are TGTGCCAGCAGCCTACTGAGCACAGATACGCAGTATTTT.

This clone occurred once. The chain is built from TRBV5-6 and TRBJ2-1; D is ambiguous. V lost 4 bases and J 5 bases, leaving 13 bases between the germline ends. Germline CDR1 is SGHDT and CDR2 is YYEEEE. This CDR3 region has 14 residues. The CDR3: CASSPVLRHNEQFF. CDR3 DNA: TGTGCCAGCAGCCCGGTGCTCAGGCACAATGAGCAGTTCTTC.

The rearrangement uses TRBV27 and TRBJ2-3; 8 bases line up with TRBD1. Germline V gene lookup returns CDR1 MNHEY and CDR2 SMNVEV (reference sequence). J gave up 0 bases and V 2 bases, and 7 bases lay outside the gene matches. The CDR3 length is 17 residues. In nucleotides, the CDR3 is TGTGCCAGCAGTTTACGGACAGGGCTTAGAAGCACAGATACGCAGTATTTT. Its translation is CASSLRTGLRSTDTQYF.

The chain joins TRBV13 to TRBJ2-5; D is perhaps TRBD2 (6 bases). The germline V gene has CDR1 PRHDT and CDR2 FYEKMQ (reference sequence). Trimming removed 2 bases at V and 5 bases at J, with 18 bases between. This CDR3 is 16 amino acids long. The CDR3 DNA sequence: TGTGCCAGCAGCTTATGGTGGAGGGGAGAGGGGGAGACCCAGTACTTC. This codes for CASSLWWRGEGETQYF. The full variable domain, with the rest looked up from reference TRBV13 and TRBJ2-5, is AAGVIQSPRHLIKEKRETATLKCYPIPRHDTVYWYQQGPGQDPQFLISFYEKMQSDKGSIPDRFSAQQFSDYHSELNMSSLELGDSALYFCASSLWWRGEGETQYFGPGTRLLVL.

The gene calls are TRBV5-1 and TRBJ2-2, with D tentatively TRBD1 (6 bases). The V end lost 4 bases, the J end lost 6 bases, and 16 bases lay between the germline ends. There are 15 residues in the CDR3. CDR1 is SGHRS, CDR2 YFSETQ, per germline. The CDR3 DNA follows: TGCGCCAGCAGCCCTGGCCCTACAGGGTCCGGGGAGCTGTTTTTT. Amino acids: CASSPGPTGSGELFF.